Below, one TCR beta chain is given with its context. The specificity of this receptor is unknown. No base qualities exist here, and no much larger clone lies one base off it. CDR1 and CDR2 were assigned from the germline V gene as KGHDR and SFDVKD. Trimming accounts for 3 bases at V and 5 bases at J, while the number of junction bases matched to no gene is 6. From cysteine to phenylalanine, the CDR3 is 15 amino acids long. Only CDR3 DNA remains: 45 bases, in frame from the first base. This entry is derived from a study of blood T cell repertoires in COVID-19 (dated by TCRdb to the early 2020s). With regard to the full study: The collaborator samples originated in the United States, Italy and Spain and spanned the acute and convalescent phases of COVID-19. The material from the prospective study consisted of cDNA or gDNA derived from T cells, B-cell-depleted T cells, or PBMCs. Subjects who had been exposed to COVID-19, were actively infected with it, or had recovered from it provided the deeply sampled blood TCRbeta repertoires that made up the dataset. The repertoires were made available in a free public database intended to serve as a resource for research on the immune response to SARS-CoV-2. The samples were drawn from two sources: the first 160 participants of the ongoing ImmuneRACE study, and 1,200 or so subjects contributed by 6 global collaborators. Nearly every sample came with metadata listing a de-identified subject ID, COVID-19 status, age in years and sex. Where HLA class I and class II types were available, the types were taken from metadata supplied by the sample provider, not from assay-based typing. Overall study results and their limits: The quantity of clinical and demographic metadata differed by source and by participant and was supplied without curation.

TCRbeta CDR3 regions were amplified from genomic DNA by means of the immunoSEQ Assay, a bias-controlled multiplex PCR. The paper's processing steps were these. The number of nucleated cells in each sample was estimated from the amplification of reference gene primers within the assay. To quantify the absolute abundance of each unique TCRbeta CDR3 rearrangement, sequence reads were collapsed and filtered. Productive Simpson clonality was computed per sample as the square root of Simpson's diversity index over productive rearrangements. Drawn from immuneACCESS, this table holds only the in-frame rearrangements with V and J called that TCRdb kept. Clones are partly lost; checked studies trace under half to an unresolved V gene and leave the rest unexplained. Clone size and V and J calls were adopted from that table, with D and trimming inferred from the DNA. The sample data list roughly 250,000 clones, and over 80% of these were observed just once. The ten largest account for 1.2% of the sample.

Enrolling through a virtual design, the prospective study's participants ranged in age from roughly 18 to 95 years and lived across roughly 24 United States geographic areas. In the prospective study, cohorts were assigned on the basis of participant-reported clinical history obtained from a screening survey and a study questionnaire. In the prospective study, mobile phlebotomists collected whole blood, serum and a nasopharyngeal or oropharyngeal swab from each participant. Additional blood draws and questionnaires over an approximately 2-month period could optionally be provided by prospective study participants. Prospective study blood samples were shipped either frozen or at room temperature before DNA extraction.

The sequence derives from a human donor in a cohort exposed to, infected with or recovered from COVID-19 (not recorded which). The donor label of this sample is uncertain. The sequenced material came from PBMCs or T cells enriched from blood (not recorded which). The receptor chain draws on TRBV24-1 and TRBJ2-5; 9 junctional bases match TRBD1. CDR3 protein: CATSDGDRAGETQYF. The DNA sequence reads TGTGCCACCAGTGATGGGGACAGGGCCGGTGAGACCCAGTACTTC.